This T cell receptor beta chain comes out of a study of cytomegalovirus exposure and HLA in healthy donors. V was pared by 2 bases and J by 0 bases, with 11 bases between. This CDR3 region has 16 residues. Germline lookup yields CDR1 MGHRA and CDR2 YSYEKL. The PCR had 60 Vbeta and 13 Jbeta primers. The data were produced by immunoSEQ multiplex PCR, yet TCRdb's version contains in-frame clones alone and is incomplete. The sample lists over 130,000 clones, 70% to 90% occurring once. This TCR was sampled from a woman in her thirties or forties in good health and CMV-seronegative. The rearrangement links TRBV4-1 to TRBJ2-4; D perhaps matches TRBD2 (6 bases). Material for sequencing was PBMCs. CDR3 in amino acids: CASSQLGGIAKNIQYF. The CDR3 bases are TGCGCCAGCAGCCAACTGGGGGGAATAGCCAAAAACATTCAGTACTTC.